This T cell receptor (beta chain) was retrieved from a study of identical twins. Ten or more counts support this clonotype. Its antigen is still unknown. Whole-study findings and limits: Zero-insertion analyses were open to partial confounding by invariant MAIT and iNKT cells. Out-of-frame TCR alpha sharing observed in monozygotic twins exceeded model estimates.

MiXCR, run by TCRdb on the 5' RACE reads, gives a single entry per CDR3 protein. The sample carries about 570,000 distinct CDR3 sequences, roughly 9.5% recorded once. The germline CDR1 and CDR2 sequences are SQVTM and ANQGSEA. The CDR3 totals 12 residues. V lost 3 bases and J 2 bases, leaving 6 bases between the germline ends. This sample also appeared in a second study, on yellow fever vaccine responses in identical twins.

This TCR came from a woman under 30 in good health. The V call is TRBV29-1, the J call TRBJ2-3; D uncertain. The sequenced sample consisted of PBMCs. CDR3 nucleotide sequence: TGCAGCGTTGAGCCAGTCACAGATACGCAGTATTTT. Its protein product is CSVEPVTDTQYF.